A selection of T cell receptor beta chains follows, all from one sample in a study of T cell changes during pregnancy in multiple sclerosis. Assay used: immunoSEQ multiplex PCR; TCRdb lists only in-frame clones, some missing. The data contain about 50,000 clones, 80% to 95% of them seen just once; the ten biggest clones take up about 9.8%. The sequencing used CD8+ T cells from peripheral blood mononuclear cells, collected after pregnancy. The receptor source for this set is a female donor with multiple sclerosis, enrolled in a pregnancy study. Both conserved end residues are trimmed from each CDR3. Expanded clones are given a class, and other clones once, few, many or no size at all.

V: TRBV4-3; size: .; J: TRBJ1-2; CDR3: ASSRWDTNYGYT
V: TRBV2; size: .; J: TRBJ1-4; CDR3: ASSGEDRGGEKLF
V: TRBV27; size: .; J: TRBJ2-1; CDR3: ASSFLFGTTRDEQF
V: TRBV30; size: .; J: TRBJ2-3; CDR3: AWSVQALATDTQY
V: TRBV13; size: .; J: TRBJ2-3; CDR3: ASSLGHTDTQY
V: TRBV5-4; size: .; J: TRBJ2-3; CDR3: ASTLGAGSSTDTQY
V: TRBV5-1; size: .; J: TRBJ1-6; CDR3: ASSWDGTGSVNSPLH
V: TRBV12-5; size: .; J: TRBJ1-1; CDR3: ASGLGDTEAF
V: TRBV30; size: .; J: TRBJ1-2; CDR3: AWKRSRDYGYT
V: TRBV19; size: few; J: TRBJ1-1; CDR3: ASSMGGEAF
V: TRBV6-5; size: .; J: TRBJ2-1; CDR3: ASSSYGSRANEQF
V: TRBV27; size: .; J: TRBJ2-7; CDR3: ASSLRQGGPHYEQY
V: TRBV9; size: .; J: TRBJ2-2; CDR3: ASRGTGTANTGELF
V: TRBV6-1; size: .; J: TRBJ2-7; CDR3: ASSVVWTGTTYEQY
V: TRBV27; size: .; J: TRBJ2-2; CDR3: ASSPFRRGTGELF
V: TRBV6-1; size: .; J: TRBJ2-7; CDR3: ASSVLPTGGMREQY
V: TRBV30; size: once; J: TRBJ2-2; CDR3: AWSRTAVWELF
V: TRBV4-3; size: .; J: TRBJ2-7; CDR3: ASSQGRGEGIYEQY
V: TRBV27; size: .; J: TRBJ1-1; CDR3: ASSSLTELNTEAF
V: TRBV20-1; size: .; J: TRBJ2-7; CDR3: SALWGGVKY
V: TRBV27; size: .; J: TRBJ1-4; CDR3: ASSSTPNRATNEKLF
V: TRBV21-1; size: .; J: TRBJ2-1; CDR3: ASSGGIPFPEQF